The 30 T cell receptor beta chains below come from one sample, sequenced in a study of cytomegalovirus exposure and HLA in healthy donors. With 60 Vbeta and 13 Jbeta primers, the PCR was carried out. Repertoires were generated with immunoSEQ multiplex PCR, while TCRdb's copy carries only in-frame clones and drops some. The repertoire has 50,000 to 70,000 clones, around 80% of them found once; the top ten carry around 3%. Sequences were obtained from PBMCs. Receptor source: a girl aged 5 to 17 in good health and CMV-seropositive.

For the CDR3, the DNA is TGTGCCAGCAGCTTAGTAGGGGTACCCCAAGAGACCCAGTACTTC. This gives the protein CASSLVGVPQETQYF. V is TRBV7-2 and J is TRBJ2-5, with D tentatively TRBD1 (5 bases). V gave up 1 base and J gave up 1 base, with 10 bases separating them. Germline values: CDR1 SGHTA, CDR2 FQGNSA. This CDR3 is 15 amino acids long.

The CDR3 sequence is CATSYGTGSYEQYF. The DNA for the CDR3 is TGTGCCACCAGCTACGGGACAGGCAGCTACGAGCAGTACTTC. The chain is built from TRBV15 and TRBJ2-7, with 8 bases identical to TRBD1. Looked up from germline, CDR1 is LNHNV and CDR2 is YYDKDF (reference sequence). V dropped 5 bases and J dropped 3; count of bases not matched to a gene: 6. The CDR3 is 14 amino acids.

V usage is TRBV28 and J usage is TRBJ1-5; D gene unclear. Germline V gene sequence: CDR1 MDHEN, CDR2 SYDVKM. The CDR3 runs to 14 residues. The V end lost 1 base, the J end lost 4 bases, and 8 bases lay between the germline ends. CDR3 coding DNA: TGTGCCAGCAGTTTATCGGACTTGAATCAGCCCCAGCATTTT. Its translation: CASSLSDLNQPQHF.

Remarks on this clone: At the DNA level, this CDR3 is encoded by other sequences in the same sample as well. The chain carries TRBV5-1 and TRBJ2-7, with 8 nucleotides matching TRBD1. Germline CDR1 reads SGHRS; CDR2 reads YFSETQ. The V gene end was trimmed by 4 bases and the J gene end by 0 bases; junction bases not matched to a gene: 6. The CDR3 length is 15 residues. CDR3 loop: CASSLGQGFSYEQYF. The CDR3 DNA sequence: TGCGCCAGCAGCCTCGGACAGGGCTTCTCCTACGAGCAGTACTTC.

The CDR3 sequence is CASSLDLAGGGNEQFF. For the CDR3, the DNA is TGCGCCAGCAGCTTGGATTTGGCTGGGGGGGGTAATGAGCAGTTCTTC. The chain is built from TRBV5-1 and TRBJ2-1, with TRBD2 identical over 7 bases. The CDR3 has 16 amino acids. V lost 0 bases to trimming and J lost 7 bases; unmatched junction nucleotides: 10. The V gene's germline CDR1 is SGHRS and CDR2 YFSETQ.

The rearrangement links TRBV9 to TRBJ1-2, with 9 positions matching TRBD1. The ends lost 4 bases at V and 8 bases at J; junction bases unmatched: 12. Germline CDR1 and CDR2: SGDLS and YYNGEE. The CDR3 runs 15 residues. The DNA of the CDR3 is TGTGCCAGCAGCAGAGAGGGGACAGGGACGGAAGGCTACACCTTC. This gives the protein CASSREGTGTEGYTF. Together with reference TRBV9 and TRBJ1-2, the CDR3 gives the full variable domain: DSGVTQTPKHLITATGQRVTLRCSPRSGDLSVYWYQQSLDQGLQFLIQYYNGEERAKGNILERFSAQQFPDLHSELNLSSLELGDSALYFCASSREGTGTEGYTFGSGTRLTVV.

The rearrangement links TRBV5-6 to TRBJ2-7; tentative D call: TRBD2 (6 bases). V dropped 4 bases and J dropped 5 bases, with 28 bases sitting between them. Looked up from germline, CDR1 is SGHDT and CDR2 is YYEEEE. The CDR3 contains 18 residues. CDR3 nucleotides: TGTGCCAGCAGCGTAGGTTTCCGTGTGGGGAAGGGAGGCGACGAGCAGTACTTC. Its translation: CASSVGFRVGKGGDEQYF.

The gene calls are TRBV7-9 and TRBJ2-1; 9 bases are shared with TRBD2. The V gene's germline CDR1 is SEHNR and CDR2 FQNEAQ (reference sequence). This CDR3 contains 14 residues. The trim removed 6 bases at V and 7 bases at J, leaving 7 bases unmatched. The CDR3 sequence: CASRGNSGSNEQFF. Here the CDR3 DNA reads TGTGCCAGCAGGGGAAATAGCGGGAGTAATGAGCAGTTCTTC.

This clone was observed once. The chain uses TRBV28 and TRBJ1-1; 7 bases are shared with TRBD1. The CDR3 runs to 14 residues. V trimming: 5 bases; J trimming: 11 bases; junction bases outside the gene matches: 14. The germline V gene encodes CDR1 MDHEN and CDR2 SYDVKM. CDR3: CASSTLGTALGAFF. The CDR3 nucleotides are TGTGCCAGCAGTACCCTAGGGACAGCCCTAGGGGCTTTCTTT.

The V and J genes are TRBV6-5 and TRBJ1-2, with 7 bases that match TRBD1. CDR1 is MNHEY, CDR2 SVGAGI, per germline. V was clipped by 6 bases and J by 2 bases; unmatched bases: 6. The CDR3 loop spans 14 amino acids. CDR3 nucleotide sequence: TGTGCCAGCAGCGGGGACAGTCTAAACTATGGCTACACCTTC. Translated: CASSGDSLNYGYTF.

CDR3 DNA sequence: TGTGCCAGCAGCCCCCCCAGCGGAGCTGGGGCCAACGTCCTGACTTTC. It specifies CASSPPSGAGANVLTF. The chain recombines TRBV13 with TRBJ2-6; maybe TRBD2 (5 bases). Deletions cut 5 bases from V and 2 bases from J, with 13 bases between. CDR3 length equals 16 residues. Germline assignment: CDR1 PRHDT and CDR2 FYEKMQ (reference sequence).

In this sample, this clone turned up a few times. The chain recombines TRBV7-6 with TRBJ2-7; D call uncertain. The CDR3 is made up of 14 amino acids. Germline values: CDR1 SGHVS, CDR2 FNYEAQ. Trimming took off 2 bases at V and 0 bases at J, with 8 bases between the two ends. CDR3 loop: CASSLFGGSYEQYF. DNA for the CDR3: TGTGCCAGCAGCTTATTCGGCGGCTCCTACGAGCAGTACTTC.

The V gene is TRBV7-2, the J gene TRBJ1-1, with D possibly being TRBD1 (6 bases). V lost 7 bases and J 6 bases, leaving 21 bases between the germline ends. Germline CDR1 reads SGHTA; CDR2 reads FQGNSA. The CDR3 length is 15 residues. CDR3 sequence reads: CASTRDKLTTAEAFF. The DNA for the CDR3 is TGTGCCAGCACCCGGGACAAACTAACTACTGCTGAAGCTTTCTTT.

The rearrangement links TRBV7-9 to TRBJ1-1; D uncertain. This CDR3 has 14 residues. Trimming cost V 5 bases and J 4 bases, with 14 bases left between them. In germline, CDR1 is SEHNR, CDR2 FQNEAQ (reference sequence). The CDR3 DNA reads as TGTGCCAGCAGCCCTAAACAAGGGAGCACTGAAGCTTTCTTT. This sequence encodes CASSPKQGSTEAFF.

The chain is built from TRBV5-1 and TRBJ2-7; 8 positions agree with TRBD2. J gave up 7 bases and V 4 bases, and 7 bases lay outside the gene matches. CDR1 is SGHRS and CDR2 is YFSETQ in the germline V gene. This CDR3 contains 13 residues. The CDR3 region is CASSIAGGREQYF. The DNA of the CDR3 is TGCGCCAGCAGCATTGCGGGGGGCCGAGAGCAGTACTTC.

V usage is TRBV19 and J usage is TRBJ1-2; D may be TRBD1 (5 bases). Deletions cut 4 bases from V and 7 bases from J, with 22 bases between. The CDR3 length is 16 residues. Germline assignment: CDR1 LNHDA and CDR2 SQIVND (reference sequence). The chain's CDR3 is CASSTESRGILFGYTF. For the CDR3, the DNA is TGTGCCAGTAGTACCGAATCAAGGGGAATCCTATTTGGCTACACCTTC.

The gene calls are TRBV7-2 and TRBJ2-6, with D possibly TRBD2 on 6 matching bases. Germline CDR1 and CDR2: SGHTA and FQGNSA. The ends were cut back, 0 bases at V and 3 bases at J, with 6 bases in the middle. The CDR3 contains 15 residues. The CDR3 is CASSLAGGGANVLTF. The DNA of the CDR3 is TGTGCCAGCAGCTTAGCGGGGGGTGGGGCCAACGTCCTGACTTTC.

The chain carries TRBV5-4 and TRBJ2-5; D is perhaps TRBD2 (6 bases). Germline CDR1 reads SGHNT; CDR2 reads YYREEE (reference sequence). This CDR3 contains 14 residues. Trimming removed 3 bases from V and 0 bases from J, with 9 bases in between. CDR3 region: CASSSGLNQETQYF. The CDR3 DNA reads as TGTGCCAGCAGCTCGGGACTCAACCAAGAGACCCAGTACTTC.

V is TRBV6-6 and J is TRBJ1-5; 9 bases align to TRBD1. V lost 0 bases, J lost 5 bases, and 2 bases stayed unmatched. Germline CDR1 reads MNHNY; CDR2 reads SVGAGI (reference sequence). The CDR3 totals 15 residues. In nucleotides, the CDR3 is TGTGCCAGCAGTTACTCGGGACAGGGCTATCAGCCCCAGCATTTT. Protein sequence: CASSYSGQGYQPQHF.

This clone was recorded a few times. CDR3 in amino acids: CASSYREEAVEKLFF. In DNA form, the CDR3 reads TGTGCCAGCAGTTACCGGGAAGAGGCGGTTGAAAAACTGTTTTTT. V gene TRBV6-5 combines with J gene TRBJ1-4; D is unclear. The germline V gene has CDR1 MNHEY and CDR2 SVGAGI. V was cut by 2 bases and J by 7 bases, with 14 bases left in between. The CDR3 runs to 15 residues.

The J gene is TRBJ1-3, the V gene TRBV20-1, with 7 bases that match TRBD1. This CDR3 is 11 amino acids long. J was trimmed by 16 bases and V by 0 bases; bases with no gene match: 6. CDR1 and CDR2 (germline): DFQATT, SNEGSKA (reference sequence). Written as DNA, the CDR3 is TGCAGTGCTAGAGATGCCGAGACAGGGTATTTT. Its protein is CSARDAETGYF.

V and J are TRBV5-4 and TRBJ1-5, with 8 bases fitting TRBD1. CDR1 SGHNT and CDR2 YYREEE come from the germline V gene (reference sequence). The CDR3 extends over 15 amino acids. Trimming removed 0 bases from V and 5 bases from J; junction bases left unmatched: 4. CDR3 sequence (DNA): TGTGCCAGCAGCTTGGGAGGACAGGGAGATCAGCCCCAGCATTTT. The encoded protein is CASSLGGQGDQPQHF.

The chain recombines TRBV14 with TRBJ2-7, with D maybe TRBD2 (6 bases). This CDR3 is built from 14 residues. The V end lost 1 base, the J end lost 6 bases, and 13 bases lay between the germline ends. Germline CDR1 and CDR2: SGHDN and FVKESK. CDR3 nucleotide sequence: TGTGCCAGCAGCCAAGCCCGCGGGGTGGGCGAGCAGTACTTC. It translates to CASSQARGVGEQYF.

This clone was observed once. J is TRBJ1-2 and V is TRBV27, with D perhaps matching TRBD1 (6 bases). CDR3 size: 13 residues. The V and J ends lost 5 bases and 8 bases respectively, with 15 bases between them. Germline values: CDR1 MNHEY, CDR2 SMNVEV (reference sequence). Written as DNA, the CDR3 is TGTGCCAGCAGTAGTAATGCTGGGGGCGGCTACACCTTC. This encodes CASSSNAGGGYTF.

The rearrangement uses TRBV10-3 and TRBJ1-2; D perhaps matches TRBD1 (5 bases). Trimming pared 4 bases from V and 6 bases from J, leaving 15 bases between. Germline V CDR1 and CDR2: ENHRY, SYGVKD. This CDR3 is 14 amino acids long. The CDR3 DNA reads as TGTGCCATCAGTGTGGGCAGGGAAGGTGATGGCTACACCTTC. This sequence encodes CAISVGREGDGYTF.

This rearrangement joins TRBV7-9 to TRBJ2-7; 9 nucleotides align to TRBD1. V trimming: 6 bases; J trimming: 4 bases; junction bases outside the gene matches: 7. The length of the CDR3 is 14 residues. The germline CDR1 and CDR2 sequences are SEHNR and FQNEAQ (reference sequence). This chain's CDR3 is CASRTGQGSYEQYF. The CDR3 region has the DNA TGTGCCAGCAGAACGGGACAGGGTAGTTACGAGCAGTACTTC.

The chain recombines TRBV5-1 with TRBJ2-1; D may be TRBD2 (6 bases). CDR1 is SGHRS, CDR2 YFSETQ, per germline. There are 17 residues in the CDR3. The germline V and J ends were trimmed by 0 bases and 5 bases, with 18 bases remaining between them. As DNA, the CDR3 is TGCGCCAGCAGCTTGGGCCCAGCGGGCCCAGACGACAATGAGCAGTTCTTC. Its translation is CASSLGPAGPDDNEQFF.

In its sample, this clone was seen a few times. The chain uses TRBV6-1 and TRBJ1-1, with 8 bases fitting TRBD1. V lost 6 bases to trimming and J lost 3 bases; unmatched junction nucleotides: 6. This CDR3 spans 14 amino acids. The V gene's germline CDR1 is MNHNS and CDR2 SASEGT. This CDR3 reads CASRGQVKDTEAFF. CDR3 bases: TGTGCCAGCAGGGGACAGGTCAAGGACACTGAAGCTTTCTTT.

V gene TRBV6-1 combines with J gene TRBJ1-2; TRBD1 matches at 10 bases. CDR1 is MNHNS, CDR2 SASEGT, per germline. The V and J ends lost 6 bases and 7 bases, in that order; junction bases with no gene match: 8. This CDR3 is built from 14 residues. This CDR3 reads CASSQVGTGAGYTF. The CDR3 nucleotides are TGTGCCAGCAGCCAAGTCGGGACAGGGGCTGGCTACACCTTC.

CDR3: CASSSLRPGSTDTQYF. CDR3 in DNA: TGTGCCAGCAGTTCGTTGCGGCCAGGGAGCACAGATACGCAGTATTTT. This sequence joins TRBV6-6 and TRBJ2-3, with D possibly matching TRBD1 (5 bases). Trimming removed 4 bases at V and 0 bases at J, with 14 bases between. Germline V gene lookup returns CDR1 MNHNY and CDR2 SVGAGI (reference sequence). The CDR3 has 16 residues.